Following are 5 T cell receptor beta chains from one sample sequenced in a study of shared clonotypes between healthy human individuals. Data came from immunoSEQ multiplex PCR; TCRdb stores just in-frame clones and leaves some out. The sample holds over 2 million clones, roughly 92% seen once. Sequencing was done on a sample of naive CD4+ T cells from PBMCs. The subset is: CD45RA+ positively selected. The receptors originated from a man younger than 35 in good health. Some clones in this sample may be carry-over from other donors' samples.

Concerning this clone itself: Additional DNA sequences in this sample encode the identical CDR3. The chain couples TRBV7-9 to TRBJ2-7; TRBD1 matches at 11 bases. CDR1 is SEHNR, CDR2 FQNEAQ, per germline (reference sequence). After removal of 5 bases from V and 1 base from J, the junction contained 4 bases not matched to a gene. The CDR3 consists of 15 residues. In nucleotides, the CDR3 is TGTGCCAGCAGCCTGGGACAGGGGGTGTCCTACGAGCAGTACTTC. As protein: CASSLGQGVSYEQYF.

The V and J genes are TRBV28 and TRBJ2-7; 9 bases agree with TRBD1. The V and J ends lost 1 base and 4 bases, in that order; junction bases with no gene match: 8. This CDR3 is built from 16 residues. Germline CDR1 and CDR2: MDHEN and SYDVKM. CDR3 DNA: TGTGCCAGCAGTTTATTCGGGACAGGGAACCGATACGAGCAGTACTTC. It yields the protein CASSLFGTGNRYEQYF.

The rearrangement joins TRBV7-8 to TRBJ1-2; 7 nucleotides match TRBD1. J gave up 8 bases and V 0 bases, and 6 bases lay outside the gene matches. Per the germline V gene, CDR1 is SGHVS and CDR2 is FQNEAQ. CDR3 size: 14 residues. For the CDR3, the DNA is TGTGCCAGCAGCTTAGCTAGGGGGCAGAAAGGCTACACCTTC. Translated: CASSLARGQKGYTF.

CDR3 in amino acids: CASSLVGTEYGYTF. As DNA, the CDR3 is TGTGCCAGCAGCTTAGTAGGGACAGAGTATGGCTACACCTTC. This chain joins TRBV7-9 and TRBJ1-2; 7 bases are a match to TRBD1. The CDR3 is 14 amino acids. Germline CDR1 and CDR2: SEHNR and FQNEAQ (reference sequence). The trim removed 1 base at V and 5 bases at J, leaving 4 bases unmatched.

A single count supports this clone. In nucleotides, the CDR3 is TGTGCCAGCAGCGCCGGAGCGGGGACAGGGGAAGAGACCCAGTACTTC. It codes for CASSAGAGTGEETQYF. This sequence joins TRBV9 and TRBJ2-5; 10 bases fit TRBD1. This CDR3 has 16 residues. Germline V lookup: CDR1 SGDLS, CDR2 YYNGEE. V lost 3 bases to trimming and J lost 3 bases; unmatched junction nucleotides: 8.